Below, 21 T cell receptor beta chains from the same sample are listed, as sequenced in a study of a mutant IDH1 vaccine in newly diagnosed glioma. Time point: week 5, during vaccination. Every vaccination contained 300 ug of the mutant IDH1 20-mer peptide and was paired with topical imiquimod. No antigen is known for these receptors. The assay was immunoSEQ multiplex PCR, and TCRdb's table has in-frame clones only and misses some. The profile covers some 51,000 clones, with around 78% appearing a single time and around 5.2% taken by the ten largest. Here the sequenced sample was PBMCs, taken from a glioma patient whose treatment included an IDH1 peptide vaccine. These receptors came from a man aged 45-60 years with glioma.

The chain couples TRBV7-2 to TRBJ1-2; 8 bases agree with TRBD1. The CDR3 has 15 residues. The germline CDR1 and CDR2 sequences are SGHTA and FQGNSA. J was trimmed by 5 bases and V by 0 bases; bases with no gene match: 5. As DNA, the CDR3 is TGTGCCAGCAGCTTAGCCCCCGGGACAGGTTATGGCTACACCTTC. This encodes CASSLAPGTGYGYTF.

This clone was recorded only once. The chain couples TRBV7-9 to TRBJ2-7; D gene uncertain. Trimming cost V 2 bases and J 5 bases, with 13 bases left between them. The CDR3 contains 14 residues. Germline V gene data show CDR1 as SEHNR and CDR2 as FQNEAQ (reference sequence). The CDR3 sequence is CASSLIGSGNEQYF. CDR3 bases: TGTGCCAGCAGCTTAATAGGGTCCGGCAACGAGCAGTACTTC. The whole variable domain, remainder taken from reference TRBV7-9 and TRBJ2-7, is DTGVSQNPRHKITKRGQNVTFRCDPISEHNRLYWYRQTLGQGPEFLTYFQNEAQLEKSRLLSDRFSAERPKGSFSTLEIQRTEQGDSAMYLCASSLIGSGNEQYFGPGTRLTVT.

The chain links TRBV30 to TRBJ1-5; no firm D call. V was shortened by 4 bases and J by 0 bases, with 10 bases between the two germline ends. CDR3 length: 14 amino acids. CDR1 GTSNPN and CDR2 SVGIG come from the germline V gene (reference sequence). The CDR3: CAWNQDGSNQPQHF. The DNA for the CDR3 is TGTGCCTGGAACCAGGACGGTAGCAATCAGCCCCAGCATTTT.

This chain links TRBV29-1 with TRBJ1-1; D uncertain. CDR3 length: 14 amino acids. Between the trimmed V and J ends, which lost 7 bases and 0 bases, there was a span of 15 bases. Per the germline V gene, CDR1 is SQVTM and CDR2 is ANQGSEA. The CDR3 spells CSACDGYLNTEAFF. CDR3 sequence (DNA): TGCAGCGCCTGTGACGGCTACCTGAACACTGAAGCTTTCTTT.

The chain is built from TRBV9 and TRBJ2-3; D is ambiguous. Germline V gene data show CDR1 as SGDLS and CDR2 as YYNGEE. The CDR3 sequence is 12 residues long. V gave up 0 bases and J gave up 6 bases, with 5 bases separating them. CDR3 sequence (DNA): TGTGCCAGCAGCGTAGGTGTGGATACGCAGTATTTT. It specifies CASSVGVDTQYF.

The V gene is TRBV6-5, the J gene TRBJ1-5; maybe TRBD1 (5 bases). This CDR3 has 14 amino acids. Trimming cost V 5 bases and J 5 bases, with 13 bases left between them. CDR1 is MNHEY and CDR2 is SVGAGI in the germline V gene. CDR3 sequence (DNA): TGTGCCAGCAGTCGGGGACTTTGGCATCAGCCCCAGCATTTT. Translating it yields CASSRGLWHQPQHF.

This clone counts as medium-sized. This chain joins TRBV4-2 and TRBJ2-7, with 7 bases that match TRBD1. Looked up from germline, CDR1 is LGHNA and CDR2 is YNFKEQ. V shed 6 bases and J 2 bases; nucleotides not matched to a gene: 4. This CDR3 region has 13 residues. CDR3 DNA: TGTGCCAGCAGTCGGACAGGCGCCTACGAGCAGTACTTC. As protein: CASSRTGAYEQYF.

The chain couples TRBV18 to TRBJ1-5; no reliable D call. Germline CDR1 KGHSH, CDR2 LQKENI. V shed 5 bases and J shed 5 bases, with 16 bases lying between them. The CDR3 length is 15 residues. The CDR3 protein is CASSLAGTADQPQHF. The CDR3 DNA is TGTGCCAGCTCATTGGCAGGCACAGCGGATCAGCCCCAGCATTTT.

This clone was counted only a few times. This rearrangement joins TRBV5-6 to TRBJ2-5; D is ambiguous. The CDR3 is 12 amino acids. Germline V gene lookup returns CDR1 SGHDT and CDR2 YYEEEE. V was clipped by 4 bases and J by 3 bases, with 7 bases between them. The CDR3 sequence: CASSLIKETQYF. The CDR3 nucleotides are TGTGCCAGCAGCCTCATTAAAGAGACCCAGTACTTC.

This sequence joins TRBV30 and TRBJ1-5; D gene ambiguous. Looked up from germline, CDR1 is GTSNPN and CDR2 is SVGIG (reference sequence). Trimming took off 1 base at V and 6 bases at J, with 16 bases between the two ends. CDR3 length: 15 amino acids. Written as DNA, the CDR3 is TGTGCCTGGAGTGCGCAGGCTAGTTTTGGTCAGCCCCAGCATTTT. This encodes CAWSAQASFGQPQHF.

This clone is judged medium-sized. In nucleotides, the CDR3 is TGTGCCTGGAGTTTGGCGGGATCTTTCTTT. It encodes CAWSLAGSFF. The gene calls are TRBV30 and TRBJ1-1; D not resolved. This CDR3 is 10 amino acids long. The germline V and J ends were trimmed by 2 bases and 12 bases, with 10 bases remaining between them. Germline values: CDR1 GTSNPN, CDR2 SVGIG (reference sequence).

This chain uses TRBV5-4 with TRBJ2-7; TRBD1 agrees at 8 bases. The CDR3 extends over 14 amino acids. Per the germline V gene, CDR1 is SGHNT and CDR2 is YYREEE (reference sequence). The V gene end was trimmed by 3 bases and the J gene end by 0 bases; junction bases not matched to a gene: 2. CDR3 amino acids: CASSWDRSSYEQYF. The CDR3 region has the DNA TGTGCCAGCAGCTGGGACAGGAGCTCCTACGAGCAGTACTTC.

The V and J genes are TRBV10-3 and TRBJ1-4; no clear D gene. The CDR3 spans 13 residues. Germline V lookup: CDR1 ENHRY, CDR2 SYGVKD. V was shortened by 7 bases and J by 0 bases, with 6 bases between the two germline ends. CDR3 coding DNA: TGTGCCATCAAAGACGCAACTAATGAAAAACTGTTTTTT. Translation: CAIKDATNEKLFF.

CDR3 nucleotides: TGCAGCGTTGAGACAGGACTCACAGATACGCAGTATTTT. Protein: CSVETGLTDTQYF. V is TRBV29-1 and J is TRBJ2-3; tentative D call: TRBD1 (6 bases). CDR3 length: 13 residues. CDR1 SQVTM and CDR2 ANQGSEA come from the germline V gene. Deletions cut 3 bases from V and 2 bases from J, with 9 bases between.

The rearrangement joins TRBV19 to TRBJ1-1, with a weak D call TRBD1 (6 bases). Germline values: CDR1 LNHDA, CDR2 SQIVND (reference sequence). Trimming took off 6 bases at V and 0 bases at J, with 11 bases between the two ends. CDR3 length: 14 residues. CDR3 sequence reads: CASRTNRVNTEAFF. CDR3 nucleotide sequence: TGTGCCAGTAGGACAAACAGGGTGAACACTGAAGCTTTCTTT.

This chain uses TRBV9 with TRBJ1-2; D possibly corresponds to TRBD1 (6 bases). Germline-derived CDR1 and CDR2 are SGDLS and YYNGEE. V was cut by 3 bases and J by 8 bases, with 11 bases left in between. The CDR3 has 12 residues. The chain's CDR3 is CASSATGYGYTF. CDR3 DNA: TGTGCCAGCAGCGCCACAGGGTACGGCTACACCTTC.

The CDR3 region has the DNA TGCAGCGTTGAGACAGGCCTTCAGTACTTC. Its protein is CSVETGLQYF. The chain combines TRBV29-1 with TRBJ2-4; a weak D match, TRBD1 (6 bases). CDR3 length: 10 amino acids. Germline-derived CDR1 and CDR2 are SQVTM and ANQGSEA. Trimming stripped 3 bases from V and 11 bases from J, with 8 bases between.

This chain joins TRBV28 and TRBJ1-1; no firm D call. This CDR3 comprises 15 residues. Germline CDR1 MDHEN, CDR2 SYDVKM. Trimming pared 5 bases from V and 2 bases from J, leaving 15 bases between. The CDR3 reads CASSPLGERNTEAFF. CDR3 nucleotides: TGTGCCAGCAGTCCCCTCGGGGAAAGAAACACTGAAGCTTTCTTT.

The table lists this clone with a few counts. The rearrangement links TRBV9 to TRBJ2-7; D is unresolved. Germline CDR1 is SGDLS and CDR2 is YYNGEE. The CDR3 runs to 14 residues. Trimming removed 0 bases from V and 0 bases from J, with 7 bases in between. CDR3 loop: CASSVGQNSYEQYF. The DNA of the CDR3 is TGTGCCAGCAGCGTAGGCCAGAACTCCTACGAGCAGTACTTC.

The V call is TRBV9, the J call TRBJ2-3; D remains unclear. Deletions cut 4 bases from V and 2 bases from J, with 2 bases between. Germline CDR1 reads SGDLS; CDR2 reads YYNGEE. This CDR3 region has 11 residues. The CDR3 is CASSLTDTQYF. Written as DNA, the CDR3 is TGTGCCAGCAGCCTCACAGATACGCAGTATTTT. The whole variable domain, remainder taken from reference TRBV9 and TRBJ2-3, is DSGVTQTPKHLITATGQRVTLRCSPRSGDLSVYWYQQSLDQGLQFLIQYYNGEERAKGNILERFSAQQFPDLHSELNLSSLELGDSALYFCASSLTDTQYFGPGTRLTVL.

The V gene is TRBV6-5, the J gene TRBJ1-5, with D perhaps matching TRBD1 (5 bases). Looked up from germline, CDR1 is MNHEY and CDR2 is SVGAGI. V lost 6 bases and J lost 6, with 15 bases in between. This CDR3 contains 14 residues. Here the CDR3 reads CASSPRVFGQPQHF. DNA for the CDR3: TGTGCCAGCAGCCCCAGGGTTTTCGGTCAGCCCCAGCATTTT.